This T cell receptor beta chain is from a study of T cell responses to AZD1222 COVID-19 vaccine. Study results and caveats: The sample set comprised mostly white British donors with more females, and clonal diversity was possibly underestimated. The study found Spike-specific TCR breadth and depth rose after two AZD1222 doses. Per reports, nearly half of all spike-specific TCRs target regions that are unmutated in variants. Repertoire sampling happened only post peak T cell response.

The germline gives CDR1 MRHNA, CDR2 SNTAGT. This CDR3 has 14 amino acids. V was pared by 6 bases and J by 4 bases, with 7 bases of the junction left unmatched. With respect to this clone: Its antigen is as yet unknown.

Method: immunoSEQ multiplex PCR; TCRdb's copy keeps in-frame clones and lacks some. The sample has approximately 110,000 clones; around 85% are singletons. The chain carries TRBV6-4 and TRBJ2-3; the match to TRBD1 covers 7 bases. This TCR derives from an adult in good health. The sample was peripheral blood, taken on day 0 of AZD1222 vaccination. CDR3 DNA: TGTGCCAGCAGCAGACAGGGTCCAGCAGATACGCAGTATTTT. It specifies CASSRQGPADTQYF.